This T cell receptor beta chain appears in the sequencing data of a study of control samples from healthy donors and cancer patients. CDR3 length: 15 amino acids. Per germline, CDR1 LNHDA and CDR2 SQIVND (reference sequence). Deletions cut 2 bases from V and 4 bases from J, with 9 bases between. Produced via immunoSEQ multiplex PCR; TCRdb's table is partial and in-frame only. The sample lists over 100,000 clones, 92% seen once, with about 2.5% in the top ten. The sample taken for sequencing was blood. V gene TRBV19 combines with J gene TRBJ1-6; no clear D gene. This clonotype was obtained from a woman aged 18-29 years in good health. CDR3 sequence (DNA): TGTGCCAGTAGTATATCCGGGGTTTATAATTCACCCCTCCACTTT. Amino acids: CASSISGVYNSPLHF. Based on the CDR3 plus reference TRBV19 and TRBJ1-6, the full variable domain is DGGITQSPKYLFRKEGQNVTLSCEQNLNHDAMYWYRQDPGQGLRLIYYSQIVNDFQKGDIAEGYSVSREKKESFPLTVTSAQKNPTAFYLCASSISGVYNSPLHFGNGTRLTVT.